Listed below are T cell receptor beta chains from one sample, sequenced in a study of shared clonotypes between healthy human individuals. The data were produced by immunoSEQ multiplex PCR, yet TCRdb's version contains in-frame clones alone and is incomplete. The sample carries 1,400,000 or so clones, 98% recorded once. The sequencing input was naive CD4+ T cells sorted from blood. These receptors were collected from a man aged 25-45 years in good health. Both conserved end residues are part of each CDR3. A D gene is named only where the DNA matches it firmly. Only part of the rows carry a size: once, few, many, or a class if the clone is expanded.

len	d_gene	abundance	j_gene	v_gene	CDR3aa	CDR3nt
16	-	once	TRBJ1-3	TRBV6-5	CASSYGGHISGNTIYF	TGTGCCAGCAGTTACGGGGGACACATCTCTGGAAACACCATATATTTT
15	-	-	TRBJ2-1	TRBV6-1	CASSVDHGSYNEQFF	TGTGCCAGCAGTGTTGACCATGGATCCTACAATGAGCAGTTCTTC
14	-	-	TRBJ2-7	TRBV7-2	CASSLNGRIYEQYF	TGTGCCAGCAGCTTAAACGGGAGAATTTACGAGCAGTACTTC
14	TRBD1	-	TRBJ1-1	TRBV7-8	CASSPGTANTEAFF	TGTGCCAGCAGCCCCGGGACAGCGAACACTGAAGCTTTCTTT
14	-	-	TRBJ2-5	TRBV6-5	CASSYTARVETQYF	TGTGCCAGCAGTTACACGGCTAGGGTAGAGACCCAGTACTTC
15	TRBD2	-	TRBJ2-7	TRBV15	CATSRDIGTGREQYF	TGTGCCACCAGCAGAGATATAGGGACCGGGAGGGAGCAGTACTTC
14	TRBD2	once	TRBJ2-5	TRBV6-5	CASRLAGLQETQYF	TGTGCCAGCAGGTTAGCGGGACTACAAGAGACCCAGTACTTC
14	TRBD2	-	TRBJ2-3	TRBV7-3	CASSATSGRQTQYF	TGTGCCAGCAGCGCGACTAGCGGGAGGCAGACGCAGTATTTT
15	TRBD1	-	TRBJ2-2	TRBV5-1	CASSLGVTGIGELFF	TGCGCCAGCAGCTTGGGGGTGACAGGGATCGGGGAGCTGTTTTTT
14	TRBD1	-	TRBJ1-4	TRBV7-9	CASSLRQGGEKLFF	TGTGCCAGCAGCCTGAGACAGGGAGGGGAAAAACTGTTTTTT
13	TRBD2	-	TRBJ2-7	TRBV29-1	CSVVGLAGGEQYF	TGCAGCGTAGTGGGACTAGCGGGAGGCGAGCAGTACTTC
15	-	-	TRBJ1-1	TRBV10-3	CAISEQKRIDTEAFF	TGTGCCATCAGTGAGCAGAAACGGATCGACACTGAAGCTTTCTTT
13	-	-	TRBJ2-4	TRBV5-1	CASSLVDRSVQYF	TGCGCCAGCAGCTTGGTTGACCGTAGCGTTCAGTACTTC
14	-	-	TRBJ1-1	TRBV7-3	CASSPAGAGTEAFF	TGTGCCAGCAGCCCCGCGGGGGCGGGCACTGAAGCTTTCTTT
15	-	-	TRBJ2-1	TRBV4-3	CASSAQSGRHNEQFF	TGCGCCAGCAGCGCACAATCGGGCAGACACAATGAGCAGTTCTTC
15	-	-	TRBJ2-5	TRBV9	CASSVVATSGETQYF	TGTGCCAGCAGCGTAGTAGCGACATCAGGAGAGACCCAGTACTTC
17	TRBD2	-	TRBJ2-3	TRBV5-6	CASSLVGLAGVTDTQYF	TGTGCCAGCAGCTTGGTGGGCTTAGCGGGGGTCACAGATACGCAGTATTTT
13	TRBD2	-	TRBJ2-1	TRBV30	CAWGTSGLNEQFF	TGTGCCTGGGGGACTAGCGGGTTGAATGAGCAGTTCTTC
17	TRBD2	-	TRBJ2-7	TRBV7-2	CASSTRLAGGFSYEQYF	TGTGCCAGCAGCACCCGACTAGCGGGAGGTTTTAGCTACGAGCAGTACTTC
15	-	-	TRBJ2-5	TRBV13	CASSFIKGDQETQYF	TGTGCCAGCAGCTTCATCAAGGGGGACCAAGAGACCCAGTACTTC
15	-	-	TRBJ2-1	TRBV2	CASRKGVSSYNEQFF	TGTGCCAGCAGGAAGGGGGTGAGCTCCTACAATGAGCAGTTCTTC
12	-	-	TRBJ2-7	TRBV25-1	CASRGGPYEQYF	TGTGCCAGCAGGGGGGGGCCCTACGAGCAGTACTTC
14	-	-	TRBJ1-2	TRBV9	CASSGGSGSYGYTF	TGTGCCAGCAGCGGCGGGTCGGGTAGCTATGGCTACACCTTC
17	TRBD2	-	TRBJ2-2	TRBV7-9	CASSRGLAGRGTGELFF	TGTGCCAGCAGCAGGGGACTAGCGGGAAGGGGCACCGGGGAGCTGTTTTTT
11	-	-	TRBJ2-7	TRBV6-1	CASSEQLEQYF	TGTGCCAGCAGTGAACAGCTCGAGCAGTACTTC
15	TRBD1	-	TRBJ2-7	TRBV11-2	CASSYDRAPSYEQYF	TGTGCCAGCAGCTACGACAGGGCCCCCTCCTACGAGCAGTACTTC
13	-	-	TRBJ2-2	TRBV6-5	CAARRTNTGELFF	TGTGCCGCGAGACGAACGAACACCGGGGAGCTGTTTTTT
15	-	-	TRBJ2-2	TRBV4-3	CASSQELADTGELFF	TGCGCCAGCAGCCAAGAACTAGCAGACACCGGGGAGCTGTTTTTT
13	-	-	TRBJ2-2	TRBV5-1	CASSRLTTGELFF	TGCGCCAGCAGTCGGCTGACCACCGGGGAGCTGTTTTTT
13	-	-	TRBJ2-1	TRBV30	CAWSGEAGGEQFF	TGTGCCTGGAGTGGGGAGGCCGGGGGTGAGCAGTTCTTC
13	-	-	TRBJ1-1	TRBV25-1	CASRRQPNTEAFF	TGTGCCAGCAGACGACAGCCGAACACTGAAGCTTTCTTT
13	TRBD1	-	TRBJ1-2	TRBV28	CASRGQGSYGYTF	TGTGCCAGCAGAGGACAGGGAAGCTATGGCTACACCTTC
9	-	-	TRBJ1-3	TRBV5-1	CASLDTIYF	TGCGCCAGCTTGGACACCATATATTTT
13	-	once	TRBJ2-2	TRBV5-1	CASSFLSTGELFF	TGCGCCAGCAGCTTTTTGAGCACCGGGGAGCTGTTTTTT
11	-	-	TRBJ2-1	TRBV20-1	CSGGEHNEQFF	TGCAGTGGGGGGGAGCACAATGAGCAGTTCTTC
15	-	-	TRBJ1-1	TRBV11-2	CASSSNRDAENEAFF	TGTGCCAGCAGCTCGAACCGGGACGCCGAAAATGAAGCTTTCTTT
12	-	-	TRBJ1-1	TRBV10-3	CAIRTVDTEAFF	TGTGCCATCCGAACGGTCGACACTGAAGCTTTCTTT
13	-	once	TRBJ1-1	TRBV7-9	CASSLEEGLEAFF	TGTGCCAGCAGCTTAGAGGAGGGGCTTGAAGCTTTCTTT
12	-	once	TRBJ1-2	TRBV7-9	CASSFSLGGYTF	TGTGCCAGCAGCTTCAGTCTTGGAGGCTACACCTTC
14	TRBD1	-	TRBJ1-2	TRBV7-2	CASSFRTGEDGYTF	TGTGCCAGCAGCTTCAGGACAGGGGAAGATGGCTACACCTTC
15	-	-	TRBJ1-3	TRBV5-6	CASSKGLNSGNTIYF	TGTGCCAGCAGCAAAGGACTGAACTCTGGAAACACCATATATTTT
15	-	-	TRBJ2-1	TRBV18	CASSPPGLIVDEQFF	TGTGCCAGCTCACCACCGGGGCTGATAGTAGATGAGCAGTTCTTC